A selection of T cell receptor beta chains follows, all from one sample in a study of regulatory T cells in long-lasting Graves disease. TCRdb re-analysed the multiplex PCR reads in MiXCR, keeping a single row per CDR3 protein. The sample consists of fewer than 450,000 distinct CDR3 sequences, more than 20% of them appearing once. Sequences were derived from peripheral blood mononuclear cells (PBMCs), sampled when the disease was refractory, from a patient treated with antithyroid drugs. The receptor source for this set is a female donor with Graves disease. Each CDR3 is given with its conserved first and last residue. Each record gives: D gene, CDR3 length, J gene, V gene, clone size, CDR3 protein, CDR3 DNA. The D gene is left open where the match is weak. The listing skips clone size in some rows; elsewhere it reads once, few, many or a size class.

NA,11,TRBJ1-3,TRBV10-3,NA,CAIGNGNTVYF,TGTGCCATCGGGAATGGAAACACCGTATATTTT
TRBD2,14,TRBJ2-7,TRBV6-1,NA,CASSQLAGESQQYF,TGTGCCAGCAGTCAACTAGCGGGAGAGTCTCAACAGTACTTC
NA,14,TRBJ1-1,TRBV2,many,CASTNRQSGTEAFF,TGTGCCAGCACCAACCGACAAAGTGGGACTGAAGCTTTCTTT
NA,14,TRBJ1-1,TRBV30,NA,CAWRGQGAYTEAFF,TGTGCCTGGAGGGGTCAAGGGGCCTACACTGAAGCTTTCTTT
NA,14,TRBJ1-2,TRBV5-4,NA,CASSPTVDNYGYTF,TGTGCCAGCAGCCCCACCGTGGACAACTATGGCTACACCTTC
NA,14,TRBJ1-1,TRBV18,NA,CASSHSGLNTEAFF,TGTGCCAGCTCACATAGCGGTTTGAACACTGAAGCTTTCTTT
TRBD1,16,TRBJ2-3,TRBV5-1,few,CASSLPGQGRGDTQYF,TGCGCCAGCAGCTTGCCCGGACAGGGTAGGGGCGATACGCAGTATTTT
NA,15,TRBJ1-4,TRBV12-3/TRBV12-4,many,CASSAVGGRREKLFF,TGTGCCAGCAGTGCCGTCGGGGGGAGGCGGGAAAAACTGTTTTTT
NA,19,TRBJ2-6,TRBV6-4,few,CASSYRLQGSNSGADVLTF,TGTGCCAGCAGTTACCGGTTACAGGGATCCAACTCTGGGGCCGACGTCCTGACTTTC
NA,13,TRBJ2-7,TRBV7-9,many,CASSILQGYEQYF,TGTGCCAGCAGCATATTACAGGGTTACGAGCAGTACTTC
TRBD1,14,TRBJ1-5,TRBV27,NA,CASSHDRVSQPQHF,TGTGCCAGCAGTCACGACAGGGTTAGTCAGCCCCAGCATTTT
TRBD2,14,TRBJ2-5,TRBV20-1,many,CSATEWGGWETQYF,TGCAGTGCTACCGAATGGGGAGGGTGGGAGACCCAGTACTTC
NA,17,TRBJ2-5,TRBV6-1,many,CASSDRVGWYDQETQYF,TGTGCCAGCAGTGATCGAGTGGGGTGGTATGACCAAGAGACCCAGTACTTC
TRBD1,15,TRBJ2-7,TRBV15,many,CATSRAGTGAYEQYF,TGTGCCACCAGCAGAGCGGGGACAGGGGCCTACGAGCAGTACTTC
TRBD1,15,TRBJ1-2,TRBV12-3/TRBV12-4,many,CASTPDRGTNYGYTF,TGTGCCAGCACCCCAGACAGGGGAACAAACTATGGCTACACCTTC
NA,14,TRBJ1-2,TRBV7-9,NA,CASSLGTDYYGYTF,TGTGCCAGCAGCTTAGGAACCGATTACTATGGCTACACCTTC
NA,14,TRBJ2-7,TRBV7-2,NA,CASSFDRTSYEQYF,TGTGCCAGCAGCTTTGACAGGACCTCCTACGAGCAGTACTTC
NA,11,TRBJ2-3,TRBV30,NA,CASGSLDTQYF,TGTGCCTCTGGGAGTCTAGATACGCAGTATTTT
NA,15,TRBJ2-7,TRBV28,NA,CASSFGDLGTYEQYF,TGTGCCAGCAGTTTCGGGGACCTCGGGACCTACGAGCAGTACTTC
NA,14,TRBJ1-5,TRBV29-1,many,CSVASHNSNQPQHF,TGCAGCGTTGCCAGCCACAATAGCAATCAGCCCCAGCATTTT
NA,16,TRBJ1-1,TRBV5-5,NA,CAGSSVPGALNTEAFF,TGTGCCGGCAGCAGTGTGCCGGGGGCCTTGAACACTGAAGCTTTCTTT
TRBD2,15,TRBJ2-2,TRBV10-3,few,CAISAAGGNTGELFF,TGTGCCATCAGCGCAGCGGGAGGGAACACCGGGGAGCTGTTTTTT
NA,17,TRBJ2-6,TRBV4-3,few,CASSQVNVFPGANVLTF,TGCGCCAGCAGCCAAGTTAATGTGTTTCCTGGGGCCAACGTCCTGACTTTC
NA,15,TRBJ2-5,TRBV5-1,once,CASILGPAASETQYF,TGCGCCAGCATCCTAGGGCCAGCGGCATCAGAGACCCAGTACTTC
NA,14,TRBJ1-3,TRBV6-1,NA,CASSRDGARNTIYF,TGTGCCAGCAGCAGGGACGGGGCCCGAAACACCATATATTTT
NA,18,TRBJ2-7,TRBV6-5,many,CASSYSVQEGQGGGEQYF,TGTGCCAGCAGTTACTCGGTTCAGGAAGGGCAGGGTGGAGGTGAGCAGTACTTC
TRBD1,14,TRBJ1-4,TRBV20-1,few,CSARKQGLSEKLFF,TGCAGTGCTAGAAAACAGGGGCTTAGTGAAAAACTGTTTTTT
TRBD2,14,TRBJ2-1,TRBV7-9,NA,CASRDSGRAFEQFF,TGTGCCAGCAGAGATAGCGGGAGGGCCTTTGAGCAGTTCTTC
TRBD2,12,TRBJ2-5,TRBV20-1,few,CSASAGEETQYF,TGCAGTGCTAGTGCGGGGGAAGAGACCCAGTACTTC
TRBD2,19,TRBJ2-1,TRBV12-5,NA,CASGLVVAGGPRSYNEQFF,TGTGCTAGTGGTTTGGTAGTAGCGGGAGGGCCCCGCTCCTACAATGAGCAGTTCTTC
NA,12,TRBJ1-2,TRBV28,many,CASSFLRSGYTF,TGTGCCAGCAGTTTCTTACGGTCTGGCTACACCTTC
NA,12,TRBJ2-7,TRBV9,few,CASSQLQGEQYF,TGTGCCAGCAGCCAGCTCCAGGGTGAGCAGTACTTC
TRBD2,15,TRBJ2-7,TRBV6-1,NA,CASSRNSGMRNEQYF,TGTGCCAGCAGTCGAAATAGCGGGATGAGGAACGAGCAGTACTTC
NA,16,TRBJ2-1,TRBV2,NA,CASSEATGIGLNEQFF,TGTGCCAGCAGTGAAGCGACGGGGATTGGATTAAATGAGCAGTTCTTC
NA,13,TRBJ1-6,TRBV11-3,many,CASSSTFDSPLHF,TGTGCCAGCAGCTCCACCTTCGATTCACCCCTCCACTTT
NA,14,TRBJ2-7,TRBV11-2,many,CASSSYGASYEQYF,TGTGCCAGCAGCTCGTACGGGGCTTCCTACGAGCAGTACTTC
NA,13,TRBJ1-2,TRBV28,many,CASSRGEFFGYTF,TGTGCCAGCAGCCGGGGCGAGTTTTTTGGCTACACCTTC
TRBD1,17,TRBJ1-3,TRBV11-2,many,CASSSLKDRGSGNTIYF,TGTGCCAGCAGCTCGCTCAAGGACAGGGGGTCTGGAAACACCATATATTTT
NA,12,TRBJ1-1,TRBV7-9,many,CASTRMNTEAFF,TGTGCCAGCACCCGAATGAACACTGAAGCTTTCTTT
NA,13,TRBJ1-1,TRBV12-3/TRBV12-4,few,CASPTSPNTEAFF,TGTGCCAGCCCCACTTCTCCGAACACTGAAGCTTTCTTT
NA,14,TRBJ1-1,TRBV12-5,many,CASGVGGWDTEAFF,TGTGCTAGTGGTGTAGGGGGTTGGGACACTGAAGCTTTCTTT
NA,15,TRBJ1-4,TRBV9,many,CASSVGIDGSEKLFF,TGTGCCAGCAGCGTAGGGATAGACGGGAGTGAAAAACTGTTTTTT
TRBD1,21,TRBJ2-4,TRBV15,few,CATSRGPGTGADLLAKNIQYF,TGTGCCACCAGCAGAGGACCCGGCACAGGGGCCGATTTACTAGCCAAAAACATTCAGTACTTC
NA,14,TRBJ2-4,TRBV28,many,CASSFSGRGLIQYF,TGTGCCAGCAGTTTTTCTGGCAGGGGTCTGATTCAGTACTTC
TRBD2,20,TRBJ2-4,TRBV20-1,few,CSASPPTGLAGGLAKNIQYF,TGCAGTGCCAGCCCCCCGACGGGACTAGCGGGAGGCCTAGCCAAAAACATTCAGTACTTC
TRBD1,15,TRBJ1-5,TRBV15,few,CATSRMGQGIQPQHF,TGTGCCACCAGCAGAATGGGACAGGGTATTCAGCCCCAGCATTTT
TRBD2,14,TRBJ2-7,TRBV7-3,few,CASSLGGRGDEQYF,TGTGCCAGCAGCTTGGGCGGGAGAGGCGACGAGCAGTACTTC
TRBD1,13,TRBJ2-5,TRBV12-3/TRBV12-4,many,CASGTGQLETQYF,TGTGCCAGCGGAACGGGACAGCTAGAGACCCAGTACTTC
NA,16,TRBJ1-4,TRBV7-2,NA,CASSLTGTIKEEKLFF,TGTGCCAGCAGCTTAACCGGGACGATAAAGGAGGAAAAACTGTTTTTT